What follows are 10 T cell receptor beta chains derived from one specimen sequenced in a study of CD8 T cells in ankylosing spondylitis. TCRdb redid the calling of the 5' RACE reads with MiXCR, one entry per CDR3 protein. The table shows fewer than 250,000 distinct CDR3 sequences, with 10% occurring only once. The sample taken for sequencing was blood, either unsorted or a sorted T cell fraction (not recorded which). All receptors come from a male donor with ankylosing spondylitis or in good health (not recorded which).

This clonotype showed up many times. This chain links TRBV4-1 with TRBJ2-7, with unresolved D. Trimming cost V 4 bases and J 0 bases, with 13 bases left between them. The CDR3 covers 15 residues. Per germline, CDR1 MGHRA and CDR2 YSYEKL. CDR3 residues: CASSLAIPNSYEQYF. The CDR3 region has the DNA TGCGCCAGCAGCCTTGCGATCCCAAACTCCTACGAGCAGTACTTC.

This clonotype was seen more than once but under ten times. This chain uses TRBV6-1 with TRBJ1-2, with unresolved D. Germline V CDR1 and CDR2: MNHNS, SASEGT. Trimming left V 3 bases short and J 5 bases short, with 7 bases between. The CDR3 is 12 residues long. This CDR3 is CASSEDEYGYTF. CDR3 nucleotide sequence: TGTGCCAGCAGTGAGGACGAATATGGCTACACCTTC.

This clonotype occurred many times. The genes are TRBV27 and TRBJ1-1; no firm D call. This CDR3 comprises 14 residues. Deletions cut 2 bases from V and 1 base from J, with 8 bases between. The germline V gene encodes CDR1 MNHEY and CDR2 SMNVEV (reference sequence). CDR3 bases: TGTGCCAGCAGTTTAGGCGGCAGGAACACTGAAGCTTTCTTT. It specifies CASSLGGRNTEAFF.

In its sample, this clonotype was seen many times. CDR3: CASVSQSGPTFNEQFF. In DNA form, the CDR3 reads TGTGCCAGCGTTAGTCAATCGGGGCCGACCTTCAATGAGCAGTTCTTC. The chain carries TRBV7-2 and TRBJ2-1; either TRBD1 or TRBD2 may fit D (5 bases each). The CDR3 runs 16 residues. V lost 8 bases, J lost 6 bases, and 23 bases lay in between. Germline CDR1 is SGHTA and CDR2 is FQGNSA.

J is TRBJ2-3 and V is TRBV2; a weak D match, TRBD2 (6 bases). CDR3 length: 12 residues. Trimming removed 7 bases at V and 5 bases at J, with 10 bases between. Germline V gives CDR1 SNHLY, CDR2 FYNNEI. This chain's CDR3 is CASTGLGDTQYF. As DNA, the CDR3 is TGTGCCAGCACGGGACTGGGAGATACGCAGTATTTT.

This clonotype was found many times. The chain joins TRBV20-1 to TRBJ2-1, with D hard to call. Germline V gives CDR1 DFQATT, CDR2 SNEGSKA (reference sequence). Trimming removed 5 bases from V and 7 bases from J, with 18 bases in between. The CDR3 spans 14 residues. The CDR3 nucleotides read TGCAGTGCTCCCCCCGACTCCCCGTCTAATGAGCAGTTCTTC. It is translated as CSAPPDSPSNEQFF.

Comments on this clonotype: A much bigger clone sits one base away, suggesting this may be a read error. The chain recombines TRBV5-1 with TRBJ2-7, with a weak D call TRBD1 (5 bases). V shed 4 bases and J shed 5 bases, with 10 bases lying between them. The CDR3 spans 12 residues. The germline CDR1 and CDR2 sequences are SGHRS and YFSETQ. Here the CDR3 reads CASSTGRDEQYF. The CDR3 DNA follows: TGCGCCAGCAGCACAGGCAGGGACGAGCAGTACTTC.

This clonotype was seen more than once but under ten times. The V gene is TRBV30, the J gene TRBJ2-1; TRBD2 aligns across 8 bases. CDR3 length: 15 amino acids. CDR1 GTSNPN and CDR2 SVGIG come from the germline V gene (reference sequence). The junction had 12 bases not matched to a gene; V was cut back by 2 bases and J by 9 bases. CDR3 in DNA: TGTGCCTGGAGTCTTGATGTCGGGAGGGCCGGTGAGCAGTTCTTC. It codes for CAWSLDVGRAGEQFF. Complete variable domain (other parts from reference TRBV30 and TRBJ2-1): SQTIHQWPATLVQPVGSPLSLECTVEGTSNPNLYWYRQAAGRGLQLLFYSVGIGQISSEVPQNLSASRPQDRQFILSSKKLLLSDSGFYLCAWSLDVGRAGEQFFGPGTRLTVL.

This chain joins TRBV7-2 and TRBJ1-6; D remains ambiguous. The CDR3 totals 16 residues. Trimming pared 4 bases from V and 4 bases from J, leaving 14 bases between. The germline gives CDR1 SGHTA, CDR2 FQGNSA. This chain's CDR3 is CASSSVPSQYNSPLHF. The CDR3 DNA reads TGTGCCAGCAGCTCGGTCCCATCCCAATATAATTCACCCCTCCACTTT. Full variable domain (remainder filled in from reference TRBV7-2 and TRBJ1-6): GAGVSQSPSNKVTEKGKDVELRCDPISGHTALYWYRQSLGQGLEFLIYFQGNSAPDKSGLPSDRFSAERTGGSVSTLTIQRTQQEDSAVYLCASSSVPSQYNSPLHFGNGTRLTVT.

Many counts were recorded for this clonotype. This chain uses TRBV5-1 with TRBJ2-5; D unclear. Germline V CDR1 and CDR2: SGHRS, YFSETQ. V shed 4 bases and J shed 1 base, with 5 bases lying between them. CDR3 size: 12 residues. CDR3 coding DNA: TGCGCCAGCAGCCGGGCCCAAGAGACCCAGTACTTC. It encodes CASSRAQETQYF.